Following are 2 T cell receptor beta chains from one sample sequenced in a study of blood T cells in healthy people across ages. A second about 6 to 12 cycle PCR used barcoded and J-beta primers. TCRdb re-analysed the 5' RACE reads in MiXCR, keeping a single row per CDR3 protein. Seen here are about 1,400,000 distinct CDR3 sequences, roughly 40% observed once, and the top ten hold roughly 8.2%. Source material: blood. The receptors were sampled from a woman aged 18-35 years in good health.

In DNA form, the CDR3 reads TGCAGTGCTCCCCCGACAGGACCCCACTACGAGCAGTACTTC. This sequence encodes CSAPPTGPHYEQYF. This chain connects TRBV20-1 to TRBJ2-7, with a possible D match to TRBD1 (6 bases). CDR1 and CDR2 (germline): DFQATT, SNEGSKA (reference sequence). The CDR3 has 14 amino acids. V was shortened by 5 bases and J by 3 bases, with 17 bases between the two germline ends.

This sequence joins TRBV5-1 and TRBJ2-1; 13 bases are a match to TRBD2. The CDR3 totals 15 residues. J was trimmed by 7 bases and V by 3 bases; bases with no gene match: 4. CDR1 SGHRS and CDR2 YFSETQ come from the germline V gene. The CDR3: CASSWTSGGKNEQFF. The CDR3 DNA follows: TGCGCCAGCAGCTGGACTAGCGGGGGCAAGAATGAGCAGTTCTTC.